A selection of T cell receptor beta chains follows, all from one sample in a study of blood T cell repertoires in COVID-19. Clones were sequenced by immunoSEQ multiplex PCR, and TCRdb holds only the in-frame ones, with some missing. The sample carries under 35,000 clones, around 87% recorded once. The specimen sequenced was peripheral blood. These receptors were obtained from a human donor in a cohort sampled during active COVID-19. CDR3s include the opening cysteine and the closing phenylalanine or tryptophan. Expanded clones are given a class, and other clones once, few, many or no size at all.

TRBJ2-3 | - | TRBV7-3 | CASRPPGLGTDTQYF
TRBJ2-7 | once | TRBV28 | CASSSTGPYEQYF
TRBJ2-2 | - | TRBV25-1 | CASRKTGSLFTGELFF
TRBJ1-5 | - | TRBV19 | CASSTPGGSSNQPQHF
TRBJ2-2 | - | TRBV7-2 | CASSPYTGELFF
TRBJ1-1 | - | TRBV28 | CASSLRRGEAFF
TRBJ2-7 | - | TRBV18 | CASSPTGTAYEQYF
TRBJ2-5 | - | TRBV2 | CASDTRTSRETQYF
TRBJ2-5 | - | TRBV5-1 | CASSLKRDRRQETQYF
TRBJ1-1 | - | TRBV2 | CASSEVTVEAFF
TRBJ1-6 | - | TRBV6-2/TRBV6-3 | CASSVRDRYNSPLHF
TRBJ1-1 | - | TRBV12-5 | CASTSGTLNTEAFF
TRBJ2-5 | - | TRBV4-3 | CASSLRGETQYF
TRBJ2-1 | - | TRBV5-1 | CASSLASAGGRNEQFF
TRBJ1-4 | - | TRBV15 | CATSSQRATNEKLFF
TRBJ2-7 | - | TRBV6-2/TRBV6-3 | CASTPVGTGASEQYF
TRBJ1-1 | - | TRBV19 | CASSIMLRGTEAFF
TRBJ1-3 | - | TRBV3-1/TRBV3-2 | CASSPVNGGNTIYF
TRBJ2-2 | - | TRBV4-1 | CASSQDPLLVGTGELFF
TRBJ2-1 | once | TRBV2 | CASGDGVAGGNEQFF